Presented here are 29 T cell receptor beta chains from one specimen sequenced in a study of CD8+CD57+ T cells in acquired aplastic anemia. Patients included in sequencing had previously demonstrated CD8+CD57+ cell expansion by flow cytometry. TCR beta VDJ combinations and CDR3 sequences were profiled from genomic DNA. TCRdb re-analysed the reads in MiXCR, keeping a single row per CDR3 protein. The repertoire holds roughly 280,000 distinct CDR3 sequences, with roughly 53% as singletons. Specimen: sorted CD4+, CD8+, or CD8+CD57+ T cells (not recorded which) from PBMCs. The receptor source for this set is a human donor with aplastic anemia.

This clonotype appeared many times. The chain uses TRBV7-8 and TRBJ2-3, with 10 positions matching TRBD2. Germline loops: CDR1 SGHVS, CDR2 FQNEAQ. V shed 4 bases, J shed 7 bases, and the junction held 11 bases outside the gene matches. This CDR3 spans 16 amino acids. The CDR3 DNA reads TGTGCCAGCAGCTCAACCCCTAGCGGGGGACGGAATACGCAGTATTTT. Its translation: CASSSTPSGGRNTQYF.

This clonotype appeared many times. Here the CDR3 DNA reads TGTGCCAGCAGCACCCAGGGGGCTGGAGGCACTGAAGCTTTCTTT. As protein: CASSTQGAGGTEAFF. The genes are TRBV7-3 and TRBJ1-1; 8 bases agree with TRBD1. V shed 5 bases, J shed 4 bases, and the junction held 9 bases outside the gene matches. CDR1 is SGHTA and CDR2 is FQGTGA in the germline V gene. The CDR3 covers 15 residues.

About this clonotype itself: At one of its ends the junction is not consistent with the germline gene, which may arise from a read error. The chain employs TRBV2 and TRBJ1-5; possibly TRBD1 for D (5 bases). The CDR3 extends over 17 amino acids. Germline lookup yields CDR1 SNHLY and CDR2 FYNNEI. CDR3 DNA sequence: TGTGCCAGCAGAGACCCGGGACTAGCGGGGGGAGTCTACAATGAGCAGTTT. This codes for CASRDPGLAGGVYNEQF.

The table lists this clonotype with many counts. The chain links TRBV5-1 to TRBJ1-1; 8 bases agree with TRBD1. Germline V gene data show CDR1 as SGHRS and CDR2 as YFSETQ. V dropped 4 bases and J dropped 2; count of bases not matched to a gene: 7. The CDR3 has 15 amino acids. CDR3 in DNA: TGCGCCAGCAGCCTGAGGACAGGGCGAAACACTGAAGCTTTCTTT. It yields the protein CASSLRTGRNTEAFF.

The rearrangement uses TRBV7-9 and TRBJ1-1, with 10 bases identical to TRBD1. The CDR3 is 13 residues long. Looked up from germline, CDR1 is SEHNR and CDR2 is FQNEAQ (reference sequence). V gave up 10 bases and J gave up 7 bases; unmatched junction bases: 9. CDR3 in DNA: TGTGCCACCACGACAGGGGGCGTGAATGAAGCTTTCTTT. Its translation is CATTTGGVNEAFF. The whole variable domain, filled in from reference TRBV7-9 and TRBJ1-1, reads DTGVSQNPRHKITKRGQNVTFRCDPISEHNRLYWYRQTLGQGPEFLTYFQNEAQLEKSRLLSDRFSAERPKGSFSTLEIQRTEQGDSAMYLCATTTGGVNEAFFGQGTRLTVV.

This clonotype was recorded at least ten times. The chain joins TRBV20-1 to TRBJ2-2; D ambiguous. Trimming pared 2 bases from V and 5 bases from J, leaving 3 bases between. The CDR3 has 11 amino acids. CDR1 and CDR2 from the germline V gene are DFQATT and SNEGSKA (reference sequence). The CDR3 DNA follows: TGCAGTGCTAGATATACCGGGGAGCTGTTTTTT. This gives the protein CSARYTGELFF.

This clonotype occurred a few times. The chain recombines TRBV20-1 with TRBJ2-3; TRBD2 matches at 8 bases. CDR1 DFQATT and CDR2 SNEGSKA come from the germline V gene (reference sequence). The CDR3 sequence is 15 residues long. The V gene end was trimmed by 5 bases and the J gene end by 4 bases; junction bases not matched to a gene: 11. Here the CDR3 DNA reads TGCAGTGCTCCCAGCGTAGCGGGGAGGTCAGATACGCAGTATTTT. The encoded protein is CSAPSVAGRSDTQYF.

The chain uses TRBV5-6 and TRBJ2-7; D may be TRBD1 (6 bases). There are 13 residues in the CDR3. V dropped 5 bases and J dropped 3 bases, with 12 bases sitting between them. Per the germline V gene, CDR1 is SGHDT and CDR2 is YYEEEE. In DNA, the CDR3 is TGTGCCAGCAGGATAGGACAGAGCTACGAGCAGTACTTC. Translated: CASRIGQSYEQYF.

This chain connects TRBV24-1 to TRBJ2-5; TRBD1 aligns across 7 bases. The germline gives CDR1 KGHDR, CDR2 SFDVKD. This CDR3 region has 15 residues. V trimming: 2 bases; J trimming: 4 bases; junction bases outside the gene matches: 6. This CDR3 is CATSDSQGGLETQYF. The CDR3 coding sequence is TGTGCCACCAGTGATTCGCAAGGGGGCCTAGAGACCCAGTACTTC.

The chain couples TRBV9 to TRBJ2-7, with 13 bases aligning to TRBD2. There are 17 residues in the CDR3. CDR1 SGDLS and CDR2 YYNGEE come from the germline V gene. Trimming took 4 bases from V and 0 from J; bases not matched to a gene: 7. The CDR3 DNA reads TGTGCCAGCAGCATAACTAGCGGGGGGGGGACCTCCTACGAGCAGTACTTC. This translates into CASSITSGGGTSYEQYF. Full variable domain (outside the CDR3, taken from reference TRBV9 and TRBJ2-7): DSGVTQTPKHLITATGQRVTLRCSPRSGDLSVYWYQQSLDQGLQFLIQYYNGEERAKGNILERFSAQQFPDLHSELNLSSLELGDSALYFCASSITSGGGTSYEQYFGPGTRLTVT.

CDR3 in DNA: TGTGCCAGCAGCCCAGATGGCACCGGGGAGCTGTTTTTT. Translated, it gives CASSPDGTGELFF. The V call is TRBV7-3, the J call TRBJ2-2; D gene uncertain. V lost 5 bases and J 4 bases, leaving 8 bases between the germline ends. CDR1 and CDR2 from the germline V gene are SGHTA and FQGTGA. This CDR3 is 13 amino acids long.

The chain has TRBV9 and TRBJ1-5, with 8 bases matching TRBD1. With V trimmed by 0 bases and J by 3 bases, 2 bases remained unmatched. The germline gives CDR1 SGDLS, CDR2 YYNGEE. The CDR3 contains 15 residues. Here the CDR3 reads CASSVGTGNNQPQHF. The CDR3 region has the DNA TGTGCCAGCAGCGTAGGGACAGGGAACAATCAGCCCCAGCATTTT. The variable domain in full, completed from reference TRBV9 and TRBJ1-5, reads DSGVTQTPKHLITATGQRVTLRCSPRSGDLSVYWYQQSLDQGLQFLIQYYNGEERAKGNILERFSAQQFPDLHSELNLSSLELGDSALYFCASSVGTGNNQPQHFGDGTRLSIL.

This chain uses TRBV19 with TRBJ1-5; no definite D call. CDR3 length: 14 amino acids. V lost 10 bases, J lost 4 bases, and 17 bases lay in between. CDR1 LNHDA and CDR2 SQIVND come from the germline V gene (reference sequence). The chain's CDR3 is CATRLPASNQPQHF. The CDR3, as DNA: TGTGCCACCCGACTACCCGCGAGTAATCAGCCCCAGCATTTT.

This clonotype was detected a few times. The V call is TRBV7-9, the J call TRBJ1-5; 9 bases map to TRBD1. V lost 1 base, J lost 3 bases, and 4 bases stayed unmatched. Per germline, CDR1 SEHNR and CDR2 FQNEAQ (reference sequence). The CDR3 extends over 16 amino acids. The CDR3 coding sequence is TGTGCCAGCAGCTTAGTTGACAGGGGGTACAATCAGCCCCAGCATTTT. Its translation is CASSLVDRGYNQPQHF.

V usage is TRBV14 and J usage is TRBJ2-7, with 7 bases that match TRBD2. With V trimmed by 4 bases and J by 0 bases, 9 bases remained unmatched. The germline V gene encodes CDR1 SGHDN and CDR2 FVKESK. This CDR3 is 16 amino acids long. The CDR3 DNA sequence: TGTGCCAGCAGCCCGTCCGGGGACTACTACTCCTACGAGCAGTACTTC. Translated: CASSPSGDYYSYEQYF.

The genes are TRBV20-1 and TRBJ2-7, with D maybe TRBD1 (5 bases). The germline gives CDR1 DFQATT, CDR2 SNEGSKA (reference sequence). V gave up 3 bases and J gave up 6 bases, with 15 bases separating them. This CDR3 is 13 amino acids long. The CDR3 region has the DNA TGCAGTGCTAGGGTCGACAGTGCGTCCGAGCAGTACTTC. This codes for CSARVDSASEQYF.

In this sample, this clonotype turned up a few times. The chain has TRBV6-5 and TRBJ2-7; D is uncertain. CDR3 length: 14 amino acids. Germline CDR1 is MNHEY and CDR2 is SVGAGI. The ends were cut back, 7 bases at V and 2 bases at J, with 15 bases in the middle. The CDR3 DNA reads TGTGCCAGCACGTTGGGCCTGCGTACCTACGAGCAGTACTTC. Amino acids: CASTLGLRTYEQYF.

This clonotype has a count of ten or more. The rearrangement joins TRBV6-5 to TRBJ1-5; D ambiguous. The CDR3 runs 12 residues. Per germline, CDR1 MNHEY and CDR2 SVGAGI. V lost 2 bases to trimming and J lost 6 bases, with 5 bases between them. The DNA for the CDR3 is TGTGCCAGCAGTTACGTCGTTCAGCCCCAGCATTTT. Its protein is CASSYVVQPQHF.

In this sample, this clonotype turned up many times. The chain joins TRBV6-2 or TRBV6-3 to TRBJ2-5; D remains unclear. Germline CDR1 MNHEY, CDR2 SVGEGT. V was clipped by 4 bases and J by 5 bases, with 17 bases between them. CDR3 length: 15 residues. CDR3 residues: CASSSLTKAGETQYF. The CDR3 DNA sequence: TGTGCCAGCAGTTCCCTCACTAAGGCCGGTGAGACCCAGTACTTC.

The chain couples TRBV7-9 to TRBJ2-1, with D possibly matching TRBD2 (6 bases). CDR3 length: 15 amino acids. V was shortened by 0 bases and J by 3 bases, with 9 bases between the two germline ends. Germline CDR1 reads SEHNR; CDR2 reads FQNEAQ (reference sequence). CDR3 nucleotides: TGTGCCAGCAGCTTAGCGCGGGGCGGCTACAATGAGCAGTTCTTC. Protein sequence: CASSLARGGYNEQFF.

The chain employs TRBV24-1 and TRBJ2-3; D gene ambiguous. V lost 3 bases to trimming and J lost 4 bases, with 7 bases between them. Germline V lookup: CDR1 KGHDR, CDR2 SFDVKD. The CDR3 spans 13 residues. The CDR3 protein is CATSDVRPDTQYF. The CDR3 DNA follows: TGTGCCACCAGTGATGTGCGCCCAGATACGCAGTATTTT.

This clonotype was seen only a few times. The rearrangement links TRBV7-6 to TRBJ2-5; the D is unclear. Trimming left V 5 bases short and J 5 bases short, with 12 bases between. The CDR3 length is 13 residues. Germline V gives CDR1 SGHVS, CDR2 FNYEAQ. The CDR3 loop reads CASSATKPETQYF. The CDR3 coding sequence is TGTGCCAGCAGCGCAACTAAGCCGGAGACCCAGTACTTC.

This clonotype has a count of ten or more. V usage is TRBV20-1 and J usage is TRBJ2-5; 7 positions match TRBD2. Germline V lookup: CDR1 DFQATT, CDR2 SNEGSKA (reference sequence). The ends lost 1 base at V and 0 bases at J; junction bases unmatched: 2. The CDR3 extends over 14 amino acids. The CDR3: CSARGGLNQETQYF. Here the CDR3 DNA reads TGCAGTGCTAGAGGGGGACTAAACCAAGAGACCCAGTACTTC.

This clonotype was seen a few times. The J gene is TRBJ2-3, the V gene TRBV7-9, with D perhaps matching TRBD2 (5 bases). The V end was cut by 1 base, the J end by 2 bases, with 19 bases between. The CDR3 sequence is 18 residues long. Germline values: CDR1 SEHNR, CDR2 FQNEAQ (reference sequence). DNA of the CDR3: TGTGCCAGCAGCTTAGATCTCCGGGCTAGCTCGTCCACAGATACGCAGTATTTT. It encodes CASSLDLRASSSTDTQYF.

In its sample, this clonotype was seen a few times. The chain has TRBV19 and TRBJ1-2; tentative D call: TRBD1 (6 bases). V was trimmed by 4 bases and J by 2 bases, leaving 11 bases between them. Germline-derived CDR1 and CDR2 are LNHDA and SQIVND (reference sequence). This CDR3 region has 14 residues. In nucleotides, the CDR3 is TGTGCCAGTAGTACTACAGGGTCGAACTATGGCTACACCTTC. This translates into CASSTTGSNYGYTF.

The chain joins TRBV24-1 to TRBJ2-7, with TRBD1 as a possible D gene (6 bases). CDR3 size: 16 residues. V lost 4 bases and J lost 0, with 15 bases in between. Per germline, CDR1 KGHDR and CDR2 SFDVKD. CDR3 sequence: CATSDLSGQSSYEQYF. The CDR3 DNA reads as TGTGCCACCAGTGACCTGTCCGGACAGAGCTCCTACGAGCAGTACTTC.

This clonotype has only a few counts. The V call is TRBV10-3, the J call TRBJ1-6; 8 bases are a match to TRBD1. CDR1 ENHRY and CDR2 SYGVKD come from the germline V gene. The CDR3 consists of 14 residues. Losses at the gene ends were 5 bases for V and 10 bases for J; bases not matched to a gene: 7. Written as DNA, the CDR3 is TGTGCCATCAGTCCGGGACAGGCGGAATCACCCCTCCACTTT. Protein sequence: CAISPGQAESPLHF.

This rearrangement joins TRBV29-1 to TRBJ1-3; weak D call: TRBD1 (6 bases). V lost 6 bases to trimming and J lost 3 bases, with 9 bases between them. Germline V gives CDR1 SQVTM, CDR2 ANQGSEA. This CDR3 region has 12 residues. CDR3 in DNA: TGCAGCGTACAGGGAGGTGGAAACACCATATATTTT. It translates to CSVQGGGNTIYF.

This chain joins TRBV6-5 and TRBJ2-5, with D possibly being TRBD1 (5 bases). The V gene lost 3 bases and the J gene lost 2 bases, with 10 bases spanning the gap. The CDR3 has 14 amino acids. Looked up from germline, CDR1 is MNHEY and CDR2 is SVGAGI. Here the CDR3 reads CASSYTGIQETQYF. CDR3 nucleotides: TGTGCCAGCAGTTATACAGGAATACAAGAGACCCAGTACTTC.